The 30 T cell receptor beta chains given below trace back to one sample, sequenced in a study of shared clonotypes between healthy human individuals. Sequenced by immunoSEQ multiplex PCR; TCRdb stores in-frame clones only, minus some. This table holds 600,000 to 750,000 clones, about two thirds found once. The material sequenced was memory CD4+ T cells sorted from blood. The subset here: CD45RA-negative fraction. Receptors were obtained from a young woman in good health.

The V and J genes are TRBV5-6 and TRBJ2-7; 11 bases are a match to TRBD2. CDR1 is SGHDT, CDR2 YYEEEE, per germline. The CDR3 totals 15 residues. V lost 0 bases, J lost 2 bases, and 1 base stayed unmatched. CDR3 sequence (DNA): TGTGCCAGCAGCTTGGGACTAGCGGGAACCTACGAGCAGTACTTC. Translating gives CASSLGLAGTYEQYF.

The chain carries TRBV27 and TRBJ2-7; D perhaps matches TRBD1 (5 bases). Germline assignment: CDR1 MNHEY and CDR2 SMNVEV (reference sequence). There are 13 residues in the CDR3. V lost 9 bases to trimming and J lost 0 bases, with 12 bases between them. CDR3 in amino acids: CASRGWSSYEQYF. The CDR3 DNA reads TGTGCCAGTAGGGGCTGGAGCTCCTACGAGCAGTACTTC.

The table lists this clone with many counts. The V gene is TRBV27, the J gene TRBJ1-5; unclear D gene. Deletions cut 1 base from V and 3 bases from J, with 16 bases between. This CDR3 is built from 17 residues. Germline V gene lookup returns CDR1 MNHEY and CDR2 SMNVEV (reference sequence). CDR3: CASSLYPPHRNNQPQHF. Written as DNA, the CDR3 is TGTGCCAGCAGTTTATACCCTCCCCACAGAAACAATCAGCCCCAGCATTTT.

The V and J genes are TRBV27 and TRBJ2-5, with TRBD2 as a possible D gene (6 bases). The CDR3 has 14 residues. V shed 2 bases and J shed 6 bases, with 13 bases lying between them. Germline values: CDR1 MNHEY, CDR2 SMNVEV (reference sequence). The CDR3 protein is CASSLAFGGKTQYF. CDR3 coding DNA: TGTGCCAGCAGTTTAGCATTCGGCGGGAAGACCCAGTACTTC.

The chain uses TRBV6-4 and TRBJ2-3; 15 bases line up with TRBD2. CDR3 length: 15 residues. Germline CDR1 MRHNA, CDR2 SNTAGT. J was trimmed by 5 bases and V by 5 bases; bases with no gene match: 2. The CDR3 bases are TGTGCCAGCAGTTCGGGACTAGCGGGAGGAGATACGCAGTATTTT. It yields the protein CASSSGLAGGDTQYF.

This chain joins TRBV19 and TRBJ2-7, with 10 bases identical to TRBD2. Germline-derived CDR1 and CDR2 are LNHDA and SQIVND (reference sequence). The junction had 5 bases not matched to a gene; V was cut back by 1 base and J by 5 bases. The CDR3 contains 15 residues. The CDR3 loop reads CASSIVAGGRHEQYF. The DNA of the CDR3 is TGTGCCAGTAGTATAGTAGCGGGAGGTCGGCACGAGCAGTACTTC.

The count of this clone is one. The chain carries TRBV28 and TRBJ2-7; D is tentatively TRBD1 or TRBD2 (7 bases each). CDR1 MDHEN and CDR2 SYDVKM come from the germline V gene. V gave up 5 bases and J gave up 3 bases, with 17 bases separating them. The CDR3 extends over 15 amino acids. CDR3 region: CASSKAGQRNYEQYF. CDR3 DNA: TGTGCCAGCAGTAAAGCGGGACAGCGAAACTACGAGCAGTACTTC.

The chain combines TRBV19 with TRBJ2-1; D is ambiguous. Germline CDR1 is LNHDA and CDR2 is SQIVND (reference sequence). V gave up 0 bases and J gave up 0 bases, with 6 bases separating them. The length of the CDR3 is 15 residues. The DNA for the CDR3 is TGTGCCAGTAGTATAGATTGGAACTCCTACAATGAGCAGTTCTTC. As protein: CASSIDWNSYNEQFF.

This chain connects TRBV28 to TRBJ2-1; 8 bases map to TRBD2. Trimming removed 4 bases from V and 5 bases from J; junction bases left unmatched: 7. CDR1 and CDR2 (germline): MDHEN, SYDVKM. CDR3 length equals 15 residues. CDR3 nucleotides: TGTGCCAGCAGTTCTCAGCGGGAGTTCGACAATGAGCAGTTCTTC. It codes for CASSSQREFDNEQFF.

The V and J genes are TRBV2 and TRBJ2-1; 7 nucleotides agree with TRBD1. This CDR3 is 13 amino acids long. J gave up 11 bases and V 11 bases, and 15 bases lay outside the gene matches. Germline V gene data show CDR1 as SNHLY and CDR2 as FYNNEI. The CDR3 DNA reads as TGTGCCGGAGGACTCGGGACAGACCGCAAGCAGTTCTTC. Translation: CAGGLGTDRKQFF.

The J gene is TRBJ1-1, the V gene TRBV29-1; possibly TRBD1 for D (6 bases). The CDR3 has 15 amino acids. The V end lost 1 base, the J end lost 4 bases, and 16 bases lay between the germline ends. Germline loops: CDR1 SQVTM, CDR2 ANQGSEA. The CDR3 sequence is CSVEGFQGKITEAFF. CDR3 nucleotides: TGCAGCGTTGAAGGTTTCCAGGGGAAGATCACTGAAGCTTTCTTT.

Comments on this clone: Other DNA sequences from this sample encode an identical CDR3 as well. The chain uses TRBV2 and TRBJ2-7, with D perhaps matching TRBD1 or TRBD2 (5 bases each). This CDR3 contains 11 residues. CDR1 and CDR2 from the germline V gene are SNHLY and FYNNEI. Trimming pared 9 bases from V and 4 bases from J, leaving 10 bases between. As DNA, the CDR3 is TGTGCCAGTCGGTGGGGGTACGAGCAGTACTTC. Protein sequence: CASRWGYEQYF.

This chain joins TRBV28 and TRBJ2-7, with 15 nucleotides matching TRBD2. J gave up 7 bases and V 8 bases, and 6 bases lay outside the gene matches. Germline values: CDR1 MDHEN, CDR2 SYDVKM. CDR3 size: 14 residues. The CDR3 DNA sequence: TGTGCCAGCCGGACTAGCGGGAGGGCCCAGGAGCAGTACTTC. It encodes CASRTSGRAQEQYF.

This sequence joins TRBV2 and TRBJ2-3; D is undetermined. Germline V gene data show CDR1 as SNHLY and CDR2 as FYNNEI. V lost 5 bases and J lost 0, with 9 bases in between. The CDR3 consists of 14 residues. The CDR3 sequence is CASSRTASTDTQYF. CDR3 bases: TGTGCCAGCAGTCGAACAGCTAGCACAGATACGCAGTATTTT.

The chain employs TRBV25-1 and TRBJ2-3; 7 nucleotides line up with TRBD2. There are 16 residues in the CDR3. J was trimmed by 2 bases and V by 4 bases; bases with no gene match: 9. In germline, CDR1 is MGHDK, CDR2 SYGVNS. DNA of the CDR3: TGTGCCAGCAGTGGACGTCTAGCGGACCTCACAGATACGCAGTATTTT. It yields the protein CASSGRLADLTDTQYF.

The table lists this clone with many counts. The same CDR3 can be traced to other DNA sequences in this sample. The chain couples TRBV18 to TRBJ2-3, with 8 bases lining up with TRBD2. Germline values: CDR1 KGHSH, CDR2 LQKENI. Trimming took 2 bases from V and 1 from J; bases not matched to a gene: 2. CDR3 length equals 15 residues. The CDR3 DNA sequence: TGTGCCAGCTCACCAACACTAGCGGGCACAGATACGCAGTATTTT. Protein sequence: CASSPTLAGTDTQYF.

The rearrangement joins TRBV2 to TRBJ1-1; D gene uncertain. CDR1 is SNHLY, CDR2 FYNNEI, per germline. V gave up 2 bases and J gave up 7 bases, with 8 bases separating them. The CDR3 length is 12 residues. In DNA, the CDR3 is TGTGCCAGCAGTGAAAGGTTAGTTGAAGCTTTCTTT. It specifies CASSERLVEAFF.

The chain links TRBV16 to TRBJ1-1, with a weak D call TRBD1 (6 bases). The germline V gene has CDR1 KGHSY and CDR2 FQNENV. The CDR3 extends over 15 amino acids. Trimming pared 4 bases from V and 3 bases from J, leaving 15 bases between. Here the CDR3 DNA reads TGTGCCAGCAGCCCTCAGGGGCAGTTGGACACTGAAGCTTTCTTT. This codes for CASSPQGQLDTEAFF. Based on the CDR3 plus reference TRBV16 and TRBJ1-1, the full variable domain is GEEVAQTPKHLVRGEGQKAKLYCAPIKGHSYVFWYQQVLKNEFKFLISFQNENVFDETGMPKERFSAKCLPNSPCSLEIQATKLEDSAVYFCASSPQGQLDTEAFFGQGTRLTVV.

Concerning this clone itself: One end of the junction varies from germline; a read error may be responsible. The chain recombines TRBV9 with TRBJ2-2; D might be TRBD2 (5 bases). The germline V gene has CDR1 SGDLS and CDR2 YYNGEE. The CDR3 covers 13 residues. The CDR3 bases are TGTGCCAGTAGCGTAGGTTTTCACGGGGAGCTGTTTTTT. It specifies CASSVGFHGELFF.

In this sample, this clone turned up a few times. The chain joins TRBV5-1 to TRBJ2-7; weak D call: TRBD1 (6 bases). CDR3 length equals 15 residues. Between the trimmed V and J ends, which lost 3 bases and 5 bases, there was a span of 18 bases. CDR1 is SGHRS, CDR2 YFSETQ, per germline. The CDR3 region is CASSSQGIGADEQYF. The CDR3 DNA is TGCGCCAGCAGCTCACAGGGTATCGGGGCCGACGAGCAGTACTTC.

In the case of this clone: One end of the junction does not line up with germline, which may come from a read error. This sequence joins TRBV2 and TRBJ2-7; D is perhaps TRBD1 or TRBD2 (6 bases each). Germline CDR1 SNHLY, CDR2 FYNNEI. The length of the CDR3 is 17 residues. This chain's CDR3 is CASSEPIWGAFDYEQYF. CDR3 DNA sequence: TGTGCCAGTAGTGAGCCAATCTGGGGGGCCTTCGACTACGAGCAGTACTTC.

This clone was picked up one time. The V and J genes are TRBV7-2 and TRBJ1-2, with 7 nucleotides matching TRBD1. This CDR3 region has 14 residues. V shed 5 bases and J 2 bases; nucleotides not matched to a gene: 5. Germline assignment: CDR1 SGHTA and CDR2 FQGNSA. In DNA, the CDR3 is TGTGCCAGCAGCACCGGGACAGTAAACTATGGCTACACCTTC. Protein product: CASSTGTVNYGYTF.

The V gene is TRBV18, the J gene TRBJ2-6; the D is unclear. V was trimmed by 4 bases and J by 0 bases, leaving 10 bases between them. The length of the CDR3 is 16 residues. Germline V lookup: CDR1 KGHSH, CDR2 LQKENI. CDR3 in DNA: TGTGCCAGCTCACAACTCTTTTTCTCTGGGGCCAACGTCCTGACTTTC. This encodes CASSQLFFSGANVLTF.

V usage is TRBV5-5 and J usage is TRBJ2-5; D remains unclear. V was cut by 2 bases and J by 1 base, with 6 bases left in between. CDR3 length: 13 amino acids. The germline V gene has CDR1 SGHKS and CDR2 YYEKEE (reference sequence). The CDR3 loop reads CASSFYSQETQYF. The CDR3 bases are TGTGCCAGCAGCTTTTACAGCCAAGAGACCCAGTACTTC. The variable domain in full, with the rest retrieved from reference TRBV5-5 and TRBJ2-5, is DAGVTQSPTHLIKTRGQQVTLRCSPISGHKSVSWYQQVLGQGPQFIFQYYEKEERGRGNFPDRFSARQFPNYSSELNVNALLLGDSALYLCASSFYSQETQYFGPGTRLLVL.

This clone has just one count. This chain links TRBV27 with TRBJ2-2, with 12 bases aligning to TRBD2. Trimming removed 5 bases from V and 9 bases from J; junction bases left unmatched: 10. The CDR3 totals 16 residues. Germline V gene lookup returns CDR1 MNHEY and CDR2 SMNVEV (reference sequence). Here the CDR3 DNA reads TGTGCCAGCAGTACCCTAGCGGGAGGGCCCGGCCGGGAGCTGTTTTTT. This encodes CASSTLAGGPGRELFF.

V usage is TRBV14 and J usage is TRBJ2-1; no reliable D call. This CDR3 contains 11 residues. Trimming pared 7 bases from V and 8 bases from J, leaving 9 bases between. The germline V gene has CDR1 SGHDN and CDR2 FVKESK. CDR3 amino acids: CASTAFDEQFF. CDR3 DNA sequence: TGTGCCAGCACTGCTTTTGATGAGCAGTTCTTC. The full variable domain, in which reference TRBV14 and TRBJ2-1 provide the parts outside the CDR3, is EAGVTQFPSHSVIEKGQTVTLRCDPISGHDNLYWYRRVMGKEIKFLLHFVKESKQDESGMPNNRFLAERTGGTYSTLKVQPAELEDSGVYFCASTAFDEQFFGPGTRLTVL.

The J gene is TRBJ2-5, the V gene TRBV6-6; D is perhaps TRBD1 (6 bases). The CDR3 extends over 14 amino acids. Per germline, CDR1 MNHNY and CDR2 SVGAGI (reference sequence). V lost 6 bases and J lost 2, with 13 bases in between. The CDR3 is CASRPMDRQETQYF. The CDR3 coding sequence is TGTGCCAGCAGGCCTATGGACAGACAAGAGACCCAGTACTTC.

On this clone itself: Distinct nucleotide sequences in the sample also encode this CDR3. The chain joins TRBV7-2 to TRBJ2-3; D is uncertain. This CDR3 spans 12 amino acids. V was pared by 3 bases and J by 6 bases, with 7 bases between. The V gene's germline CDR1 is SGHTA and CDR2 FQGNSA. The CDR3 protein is CASSFFSDTQYF. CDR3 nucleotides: TGTGCCAGCAGCTTTTTTTCCGATACGCAGTATTTT.

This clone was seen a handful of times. The CDR3 DNA reads as TGTGCCAGCAGTCCTGATGGGGATGGCTACACCTTC. The encoded protein is CASSPDGDGYTF. This chain links TRBV28 with TRBJ1-2; no reliable D call. Germline CDR1 reads MDHEN; CDR2 reads SYDVKM. The ends were cut back, 5 bases at V and 6 bases at J, with 10 bases in the middle. This CDR3 has 12 residues.

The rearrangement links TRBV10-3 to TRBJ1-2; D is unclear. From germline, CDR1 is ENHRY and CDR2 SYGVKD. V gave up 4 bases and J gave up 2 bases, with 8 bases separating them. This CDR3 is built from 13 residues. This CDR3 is CAISGYRNYGYTF. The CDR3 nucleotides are TGTGCCATCAGTGGGTACAGAAACTATGGCTACACCTTC.